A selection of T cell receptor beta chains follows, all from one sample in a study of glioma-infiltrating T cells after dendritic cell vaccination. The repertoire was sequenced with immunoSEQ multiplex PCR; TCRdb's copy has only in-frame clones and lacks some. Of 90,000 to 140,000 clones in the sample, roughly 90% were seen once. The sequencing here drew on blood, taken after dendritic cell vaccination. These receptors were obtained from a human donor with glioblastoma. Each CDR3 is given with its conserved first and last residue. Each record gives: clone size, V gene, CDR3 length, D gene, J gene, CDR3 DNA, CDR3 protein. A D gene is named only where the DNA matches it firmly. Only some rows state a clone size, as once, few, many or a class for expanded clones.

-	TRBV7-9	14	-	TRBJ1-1	TGTGCCAGCAGCTTAACAGGGCTGAGCACTGAAGCTTTCTTT	CASSLTGLSTEAFF
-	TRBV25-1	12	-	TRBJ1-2	TGTGCCAGCAGTGGAGACTTCTATGGCTACACCTTC	CASSGDFYGYTF
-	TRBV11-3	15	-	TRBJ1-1	TGTGCCAGCAGCTCCGGGAGCAGGGCGAACACTGAAGCTTTCTTT	CASSSGSRANTEAFF
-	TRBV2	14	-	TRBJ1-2	TGTGCCAGCAGTGAACTTGGCAGCGGATATGGCTACACCTTC	CASSELGSGYGYTF
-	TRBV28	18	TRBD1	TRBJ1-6	TGTGCCAGCAGTTTATTGTCTGGGACAGCGGGTTCTAATTCACCCCTGCACTTT	CASSLLSGTAGSNSPLHF
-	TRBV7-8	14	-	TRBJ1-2	TGTGCCAGCAGTCCCGGAGTGGGTGACTATGGCTACACCTTC	CASSPGVGDYGYTF
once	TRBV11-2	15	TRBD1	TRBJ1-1	TGTGCCAGCAGTTCCCGGACAGGGGCGGTCACTGAAGCTTTCTTT	CASSSRTGAVTEAFF
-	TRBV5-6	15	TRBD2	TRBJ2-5	TGTGCCAGCAGCTCCGCCCCGAGCGGGGGGGAGACCCAGTACTTC	CASSSAPSGGETQYF
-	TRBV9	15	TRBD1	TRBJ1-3	TGTGCCAGCAGCGCCGAGGGGGCGTATAGAAACACCATATATTTT	CASSAEGAYRNTIYF
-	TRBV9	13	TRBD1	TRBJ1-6	TGTGCCAGCGCGACAGGGTATAATTCACCCCTCCACTTT	CASATGYNSPLHF
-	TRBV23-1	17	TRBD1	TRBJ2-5	TGCGCCAGCAGTCAACGGGAACAGGGGCGAATTCAAGAGACCCAGTACTTC	CASSQREQGRIQETQYF
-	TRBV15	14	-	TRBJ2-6	TGTGCCACCTCCACACCCGCTGGGGCCAACGTCCTGACTTTC	CATSTPAGANVLTF
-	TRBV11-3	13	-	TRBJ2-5	TGTGCCAGCAGCTTAGGTGGCCTGGAGACCCAGTACTTC	CASSLGGLETQYF
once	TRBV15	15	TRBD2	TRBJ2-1	TGTGCCACCAGCAATAGCGGGGCCTCCTACAATGAGCAGTTCTTC	CATSNSGASYNEQFF
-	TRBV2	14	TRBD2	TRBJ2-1	TGTGCCAGCAACGGCGGGAGCTCCTACAATGAGCAGTTCTTC	CASNGGSSYNEQFF
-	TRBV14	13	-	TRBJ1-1	TGTGCCAGCAGCCCCCTGGGAGGGACTGAAGCTTTCTTT	CASSPLGGTEAFF
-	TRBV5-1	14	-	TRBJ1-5	TGCGCCAGCAGCCTCGGACCGGAGGGTCAGCCCCAGCATTTT	CASSLGPEGQPQHF